The next 32 T cell receptor beta chains were all read from a single sample in a study of somatic mutations in cytotoxic T cells in rheumatoid arthritis. The protocol was immunoSEQ multiplex PCR, while the TCRdb copy is restricted to in-frame clones and leaves out a portion. The profile covers around 24,000 clones, with roughly 87% appearing a single time and over 5% taken by the ten largest. Source material: CD8+ T cells sorted from blood. The receptors shown here come from a man aged 45-65 years in good health.

The V and J genes are TRBV27 and TRBJ2-1; TRBD2 is a possible D gene (7 bases). V lost 6 bases and J 8 bases, leaving 20 bases between the germline ends. Germline V lookup: CDR1 MNHEY, CDR2 SMNVEV (reference sequence). This CDR3 contains 15 residues. The CDR3 here is CASRGGGTLSDEQFF. The CDR3 nucleotides read TGTGCCAGCAGAGGGGGAGGGACCCTCTCGGATGAGCAGTTCTTC.

CDR3 amino acids: CASRSPTSGTGYFGWYGYTF. In nucleotides, the CDR3 is TGTGCCAGCAGGTCACCAACTTCCGGGACAGGGTACTTCGGTTGGTATGGCTACACCTTC. The gene calls are TRBV27 and TRBJ1-2; TRBD1 matches at 9 bases. V shed 6 bases and J 5 bases; nucleotides not matched to a gene: 25. Looked up from germline, CDR1 is MNHEY and CDR2 is SMNVEV (reference sequence). The CDR3 is made up of 20 amino acids.

This rearrangement joins TRBV29-1 to TRBJ2-3; a possible D gene is TRBD1 (5 bases). The V gene's germline CDR1 is SQVTM and CDR2 ANQGSEA. The CDR3 extends over 13 amino acids. V gave up 7 bases and J gave up 4 bases, with 15 bases separating them. The CDR3 nucleotides read TGCAGCGGGGTCGGACACCTGGCAGATACGCAGTATTTT. As protein: CSGVGHLADTQYF.

This chain joins TRBV2 and TRBJ2-7; D is perhaps TRBD2 (6 bases). The V gene lost 8 bases and the J gene lost 7 bases, with 15 bases spanning the gap. The CDR3 consists of 12 residues. The germline V gene has CDR1 SNHLY and CDR2 FYNNEI. The CDR3, as DNA: TGTGCCAGCCTTGGAGGGGAAGCGGAGCAGTACTTC. Translating it yields CASLGGEAEQYF.

This chain connects TRBV11-2 to TRBJ2-3; D is undetermined. Germline CDR1 and CDR2: SGHAT and FQNNGV. Trimming stripped 4 bases from V and 3 bases from J, with 11 bases between. The CDR3 is made up of 14 amino acids. CDR3 sequence: CASSYLVWTDTQYF. DNA for the CDR3: TGTGCCAGCAGCTATCTAGTGTGGACAGATACGCAGTATTTT.

The chain uses TRBV5-1 and TRBJ2-1, with TRBD2 matching 11 bases. This CDR3 comprises 15 residues. Unmatched junction bases numbered 8, after V lost 5 bases and J lost 7 bases. Germline-derived CDR1 and CDR2 are SGHRS and YFSETQ. CDR3 in amino acids: CASRWTSGPRNEQFF. The DNA for the CDR3 is TGCGCCAGCAGGTGGACTAGCGGGCCTCGGAATGAGCAGTTCTTC.

The V gene is TRBV5-1, the J gene TRBJ2-7, with D unclear. The length of the CDR3 is 13 residues. Germline V gives CDR1 SGHRS, CDR2 YFSETQ. Trimming took off 3 bases at V and 3 bases at J, with 10 bases between the two ends. The CDR3 spells CASSWTVGYEQYF. The CDR3 nucleotides are TGCGCCAGCAGCTGGACCGTAGGCTACGAGCAGTACTTC.

V is TRBV11-2 and J is TRBJ2-1; D not certain. Germline CDR1 and CDR2: SGHAT and FQNNGV. The CDR3 is 12 amino acids. The ends were cut back, 0 bases at V and 14 bases at J, with 11 bases in the middle. CDR3: CASSLDRRQKFF. CDR3 bases: TGTGCCAGCAGCTTAGATAGGCGACAAAAGTTCTTC. The entire variable domain, with the rest obtained from reference TRBV11-2 and TRBJ2-1, is as follows: EAGVAQSPRYKIIEKRQSVAFWCNPISGHATLYWYQQILGQGPKLLIQFQNNGVVDDSQLPKDRFSAERLKGVDSTLKIQPAKLEDSAVYLCASSLDRRQKFFGPGTRLTVL.

This clone was recorded a few times. The chain recombines TRBV27 with TRBJ1-3; D gene unclear. V lost 5 bases and J lost 2, with 10 bases in between. The CDR3 length is 14 residues. Germline V gives CDR1 MNHEY, CDR2 SMNVEV (reference sequence). CDR3 sequence (DNA): TGTGCCAGCAGTGACGGCAGTGCTGGAAACACCATATATTTT. Protein sequence: CASSDGSAGNTIYF.

This clone showed up just once. V is TRBV10-2 and J is TRBJ2-5; a possible D gene is TRBD2 (6 bases). Trimming shortened V by 7 bases and J by 3 bases, and 12 bases separated the two germline ends. This CDR3 contains 13 residues. The germline CDR1 and CDR2 sequences are WSHSY and SAAADI. This CDR3 is CASTGTPKETQYF. The DNA of the CDR3 is TGCGCCAGCACGGGGACTCCAAAAGAGACCCAGTACTTC.

This clone was observed once. The genes are TRBV6-5 and TRBJ1-2; D is unclear. Germline values: CDR1 MNHEY, CDR2 SVGAGI. Trimming shortened V by 6 bases and J by 2 bases, and 10 bases separated the two germline ends. The CDR3 runs 13 residues. CDR3 in amino acids: CASSEVKNYGYTF. CDR3 nucleotides: TGTGCCAGCAGCGAGGTCAAGAACTATGGCTACACCTTC.

This clone showed up just a few times. The genes are TRBV7-6 and TRBJ2-7, with D uncertain. This CDR3 has 14 amino acids. Germline V lookup: CDR1 SGHVS, CDR2 FNYEAQ. The V end lost 3 bases, the J end lost 3 bases, and 12 bases lay between the germline ends. This chain's CDR3 is CASSLNSPYYEQYF. The CDR3 DNA is TGTGCCAGCAGCTTGAATAGCCCCTACTACGAGCAGTACTTC.

The rearrangement joins TRBV5-5 to TRBJ2-5; TRBD2 aligns across 16 bases. V shed 4 bases, J shed 2 bases, and the junction held 5 bases outside the gene matches. The CDR3 loop spans 17 amino acids. The germline CDR1 and CDR2 sequences are SGHKS and YYEKEE (reference sequence). In DNA, the CDR3 is TGTGCCAGCAGCCGGGGACTAGCGGGAGGGGGACAAGAGACCCAGTACTTC. Residues: CASSRGLAGGGQETQYF. The full variable domain, its missing parts supplied by reference TRBV5-5 and TRBJ2-5, is DAGVTQSPTHLIKTRGQQVTLRCSPISGHKSVSWYQQVLGQGPQFIFQYYEKEERGRGNFPDRFSARQFPNYSSELNVNALLLGDSALYLCASSRGLAGGGQETQYFGPGTRLLVL.

In nucleotides, the CDR3 is TGTGCCAGCGCCTGGGGGCAGGTAAACTACGAGCAGTACTTC. Its protein product is CASAWGQVNYEQYF. The chain uses TRBV6-5 and TRBJ2-7, with D perhaps matching TRBD1 (6 bases). Germline loops: CDR1 MNHEY, CDR2 SVGAGI. The length of the CDR3 is 14 residues. V lost 8 bases and J lost 3, with 17 bases in between.

V and J are TRBV7-9 and TRBJ1-1; a weak D match, TRBD1 (6 bases). CDR3 length: 13 residues. Per the germline V gene, CDR1 is SEHNR and CDR2 is FQNEAQ (reference sequence). Trimming stripped 5 bases from V and 9 bases from J, with 16 bases between. Here the CDR3 reads CASSPGQSGKAFF. The CDR3 coding sequence is TGTGCCAGCAGCCCCGGACAGTCCGGAAAAGCTTTCTTT.

This sequence joins TRBV14 and TRBJ2-5; TRBD2 aligns across 9 bases. The CDR3 consists of 14 residues. The germline CDR1 and CDR2 sequences are SGHDN and FVKESK. The V gene end was trimmed by 4 bases and the J gene end by 8 bases; junction bases not matched to a gene: 8. Here the CDR3 reads CASSRVAGADTQYF. Here the CDR3 DNA reads TGTGCCAGCAGCCGGGTAGCGGGGGCGGATACCCAGTACTTC.

Only one count was recorded for this clone. V is TRBV6-5 and J is TRBJ2-7; D gene ambiguous. CDR3 length: 14 amino acids. Germline V gene lookup returns CDR1 MNHEY and CDR2 SVGAGI. V gave up 2 bases and J gave up 1 base, with 9 bases separating them. This chain's CDR3 is CASSYGIPSYEQYF. CDR3 DNA sequence: TGTGCCAGCAGTTACGGGATACCTTCCTACGAGCAGTACTTC.

The V and J genes are TRBV4-2 and TRBJ1-2, with D unresolved. Trimming took off 4 bases at V and 8 bases at J, with 14 bases between the two ends. The germline gives CDR1 LGHNA, CDR2 YNFKEQ. This CDR3 is built from 13 residues. The CDR3 reads CASSPKEGTGYTF. CDR3 DNA: TGTGCCAGCAGCCCTAAGGAAGGTACGGGCTACACCTTC.

This clone was counted a few times. The V call is TRBV27, the J call TRBJ1-1; D is uncertain. This CDR3 has 14 amino acids. V lost 2 bases, J lost 4 bases, and 11 bases lay in between. Germline V CDR1 and CDR2: MNHEY, SMNVEV (reference sequence). CDR3 residues: CASSLTGRITEAFF. In DNA form, the CDR3 reads TGTGCCAGCAGTTTAACGGGCAGGATCACTGAAGCTTTCTTT.

The gene calls are TRBV5-6 and TRBJ1-2; 12 positions match TRBD1. Trimming at V came to 4 bases and at J to 8 bases, leaving 9 bases not matched to a gene. The CDR3 contains 15 residues. CDR1 and CDR2 (germline): SGHDT, YYEEEE. DNA of the CDR3: TGTGCCAGCAGCAGAGGGACAGGGGGCTTCTGGGGCTACACCTTC. Translating it yields CASSRGTGGFWGYTF.

The chain couples TRBV27 to TRBJ2-1; 8 bases are a match to TRBD1. CDR3 length: 14 residues. V was clipped by 5 bases and J by 3 bases; unmatched bases: 3. Germline V gene sequence: CDR1 MNHEY, CDR2 SMNVEV (reference sequence). The CDR3 protein is CASSPTGGYNEQFF. The DNA of the CDR3 is TGTGCCAGCAGTCCAACAGGGGGCTACAATGAGCAGTTCTTC.

V gene TRBV2 combines with J gene TRBJ2-7; 9 nucleotides align to TRBD2. Germline CDR1 and CDR2: SNHLY and FYNNEI. The CDR3 is 15 amino acids. The J segment lost 3 bases and the V segment lost 2 bases, leaving 5 bases of the junction unmatched. The CDR3 region is CASSETASGVYEQYF. The CDR3 DNA follows: TGTGCCAGCAGTGAAACGGCTAGCGGGGTCTACGAGCAGTACTTC.

The rearrangement links TRBV10-2 to TRBJ2-7; D is undetermined. Germline V gene sequence: CDR1 WSHSY, CDR2 SAAADI. The CDR3 contains 13 residues. With 0 bases removed from V and 3 bases from J, the gap between germline ends came to 6 bases. The CDR3 DNA reads TGCGCCAGCAGTGAGTCGCCGCGCTACGAGCAGTACTTC. Residues: CASSESPRYEQYF.

The rearrangement links TRBV5-1 to TRBJ2-5; TRBD2 aligns across 10 bases. Trimming removed 2 bases from V and 2 bases from J; junction bases left unmatched: 6. The CDR3 has 16 residues. CDR1 and CDR2 (germline): SGHRS, YFSETQ. CDR3 sequence reads: CASSFPTSGIQETQYF. CDR3 nucleotide sequence: TGCGCCAGCAGCTTCCCCACTAGCGGGATACAAGAGACCCAGTACTTC.

The rearrangement links TRBV6-1 to TRBJ1-2; D remains unclear. Between the trimmed V and J ends, which lost 3 bases and 8 bases, there was a span of 13 bases. The CDR3 is made up of 13 amino acids. Per germline, CDR1 MNHNS and CDR2 SASEGT. The CDR3 bases are TGTGCCAGCAGTGAGAAATGGCTGGAGGGCTACACCTTC. Amino acids: CASSEKWLEGYTF.

The chain has TRBV4-2 and TRBJ1-1, with D possibly being TRBD1 (5 bases). V was clipped by 0 bases and J by 8 bases, with 16 bases between them. CDR3 length: 15 residues. Germline CDR1 reads LGHNA; CDR2 reads YNFKEQ. CDR3 coding DNA: TGTGCCAGCAGCCAAGAGATAGAGGTGGGGACGGAAGCTTTCTTT. Its protein is CASSQEIEVGTEAFF.

The genes are TRBV5-6 and TRBJ2-7; TRBD1 matches at 10 bases. V shed 3 bases and J 3 bases; nucleotides not matched to a gene: 3. CDR3 length equals 14 residues. Germline V CDR1 and CDR2: SGHDT, YYEEEE. The CDR3 protein is CASSSRDRGYEQYF. The CDR3 DNA is TGTGCCAGCAGCTCTCGGGACAGGGGCTACGAGCAGTACTTC.

This sequence joins TRBV7-9 and TRBJ2-1; TRBD2 is a possible D gene (5 bases). Trimming took off 6 bases at V and 7 bases at J, with 16 bases between the two ends. Germline V gene lookup returns CDR1 SEHNR and CDR2 FQNEAQ (reference sequence). This CDR3 has 14 residues. CDR3 residues: CASRSWGDGNEQFF. For the CDR3, the DNA is TGTGCCAGCAGGTCTTGGGGAGACGGGAATGAGCAGTTCTTC.

This clone has only one observation. Other DNA sequences in this specimen translate into the identical CDR3. The rearrangement links TRBV6-5 to TRBJ1-1; TRBD1 might be the D (5 bases). The CDR3 consists of 15 residues. Between the trimmed V and J ends, which lost 2 bases and 1 base, there was a span of 11 bases. Germline CDR1 MNHEY, CDR2 SVGAGI. The CDR3: CASSYREGTNTEAFF. In DNA, the CDR3 is TGTGCCAGCAGTTACAGGGAGGGGACGAACACTGAAGCTTTCTTT.

V usage is TRBV4-1 and J usage is TRBJ2-1; D ambiguous. This CDR3 is 15 amino acids long. V was pared by 4 bases and J by 0 bases, with 10 bases between. Germline V gives CDR1 MGHRA, CDR2 YSYEKL. The DNA for the CDR3 is TGCGCCAGCAGCCTGCGACTCAGCTCCTACAATGAGCAGTTCTTC. This translates into CASSLRLSSYNEQFF.

The chain combines TRBV6-1 with TRBJ2-2, with 11 bases fitting TRBD2. The germline CDR1 and CDR2 sequences are MNHNS and SASEGT. This CDR3 is built from 17 residues. J gave up 3 bases and V 4 bases, and 7 bases lay outside the gene matches. The DNA for the CDR3 is TGTGCCAGCAGTGTCCGACTAGCGGGATTACACACCGGGGAGCTGTTTTTT. Residues: CASSVRLAGLHTGELFF.

V is TRBV5-1 and J is TRBJ2-3; TRBD2 is a possible D gene (5 bases). Looked up from germline, CDR1 is SGHRS and CDR2 is YFSETQ. The germline V and J ends were trimmed by 2 bases and 4 bases, with 17 bases remaining between them. This CDR3 region has 16 residues. This chain's CDR3 is CASSLDERAPADTQYF. CDR3 DNA sequence: TGCGCCAGCAGCTTAGATGAGAGGGCCCCCGCAGATACGCAGTATTTT.